The rows below give T cell receptor beta chains drawn from one sample of a study of shared clonotypes between healthy human individuals. Clones were sequenced by immunoSEQ multiplex PCR, and TCRdb holds only the in-frame ones, with some missing. Of about 1,900,000 clones listed, less than 95% are singletons. The specimen was naive CD8+ T cells sorted from blood. The receptors here all came from a man between 18 and 35 years old in good health. Each CDR3 is given with its conserved first and last residue. D genes are given only for firm matches. Clone sizes are given selectively: once, few, many, or a class where the clone is expanded.

V gene: TRBV4-1
clone size: NA
J gene: TRBJ2-5
D gene: TRBD2
CDR3 DNA: TGCGCCAGCAGCCAAGTGGGACTAGCGGGGGAAGAGACCCAGTACTTC
CDR3 protein: CASSQVGLAGEETQYF

V gene: TRBV5-6
clone size: NA
J gene: TRBJ2-1
D gene: NA
CDR3 DNA: TGTGCCAGCAGCCTGGGACAAACCTACAATGAGCAGTTCTTC
CDR3 protein: CASSLGQTYNEQFF

V gene: TRBV29-1
clone size: NA
J gene: TRBJ1-2
D gene: NA
CDR3 DNA: TGCAGCGTTGAAGGGGCTGGGGCGGCCAGCTATGGCTACACCTTC
CDR3 protein: CSVEGAGAASYGYTF

V gene: TRBV5-5
clone size: NA
J gene: TRBJ1-1
D gene: TRBD1
CDR3 DNA: TGTGCCAGCAGCTTGGGGGTTCGGACAGGGGAAGCTTTCTTT
CDR3 protein: CASSLGVRTGEAFF

V gene: TRBV27
clone size: few
J gene: TRBJ2-7
D gene: NA
CDR3 DNA: TGTGCCAGCAGTTTCCCACAGGGTAGCCCCTACGAGCAGTACTTC
CDR3 protein: CASSFPQGSPYEQYF

V gene: TRBV6-7
clone size: NA
J gene: TRBJ2-7
D gene: TRBD1
CDR3 DNA: TGTGCCAGCAGTTCTTACGGGACAGGTGACCTTCAACCGGGCGAGCAGTACTTC
CDR3 protein: CASSSYGTGDLQPGEQYF

V gene: TRBV5-5
clone size: NA
J gene: TRBJ2-5
D gene: TRBD1
CDR3 DNA: TGTGCCAGCAGCCACAGGGGCTTAGTAGAGACCCAGTACTTC
CDR3 protein: CASSHRGLVETQYF

V gene: TRBV4-1
clone size: NA
J gene: TRBJ1-3
D gene: TRBD1
CDR3 DNA: TGCGCCAGCAGCCAAGGGGACAGCAGAAACACCATATATTTT
CDR3 protein: CASSQGDSRNTIYF

V gene: TRBV28
clone size: NA
J gene: TRBJ2-3
D gene: TRBD2
CDR3 DNA: TGTGCCAGCAGTTTGACTAGCGTCTTCACAGATACGCAGTATTTT
CDR3 protein: CASSLTSVFTDTQYF

V gene: TRBV28
clone size: NA
J gene: TRBJ1-6
D gene: NA
CDR3 DNA: TGTGCCAGCAGTCCGATGACACAGAGCTCCTATAATTCACCCCTCCACTTT
CDR3 protein: CASSPMTQSSYNSPLHF